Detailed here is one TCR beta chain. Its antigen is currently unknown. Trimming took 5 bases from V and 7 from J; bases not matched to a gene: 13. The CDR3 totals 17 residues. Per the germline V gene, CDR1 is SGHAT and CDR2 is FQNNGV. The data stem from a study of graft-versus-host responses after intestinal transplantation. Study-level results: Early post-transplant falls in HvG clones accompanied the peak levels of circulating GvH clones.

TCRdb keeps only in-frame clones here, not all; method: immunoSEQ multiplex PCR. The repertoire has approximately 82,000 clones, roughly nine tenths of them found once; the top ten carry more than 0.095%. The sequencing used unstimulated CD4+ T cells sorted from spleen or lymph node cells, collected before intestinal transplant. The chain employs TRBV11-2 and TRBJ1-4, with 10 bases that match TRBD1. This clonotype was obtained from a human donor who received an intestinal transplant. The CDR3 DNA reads TGTGCCAGCAGCGAGCGACAGGGGGCTAACAGGATTGAAAAACTGTTTTTT. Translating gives CASSERQGANRIEKLFF.